The text below deals with one T cell receptor beta chain. This sample is part of a study of CD8 T cells in Susac syndrome. CD8+ and CD4+ T cells taken from blood had their TCR beta sequenced. The multiple sclerosis control group comprised treatment-naive patients with stable or active relapsing-remitting disease. Germline loops: CDR1 SGHAT, CDR2 FQNNGV. J lost 4 bases, V lost 4 bases, and 10 bases had no gene match. CDR3 length equals 16 residues. After extraction with the RNeasy kit, 0.5 to 1 ug of the RNA was reverse transcribed using random hexamers. One entry per CDR3 protein, called by TCRdb with MiXCR from the immunoSEQ multiplex PCR reads. This sample has hundreds of thousands of distinct CDR3 sequences, with around 85% found just once.

V usage is TRBV11-2 and J usage is TRBJ1-1; 9 bases agree with TRBD1. The source material was CD8+ T cells from PBMCs. The sequence derives from a human donor with multiple sclerosis. CDR3 sequence reads: CASSSWATGGGTEAFF. DNA for the CDR3: TGTGCCAGCAGCTCGTGGGCGACAGGGGGTGGCACTGAAGCTTTCTTT.